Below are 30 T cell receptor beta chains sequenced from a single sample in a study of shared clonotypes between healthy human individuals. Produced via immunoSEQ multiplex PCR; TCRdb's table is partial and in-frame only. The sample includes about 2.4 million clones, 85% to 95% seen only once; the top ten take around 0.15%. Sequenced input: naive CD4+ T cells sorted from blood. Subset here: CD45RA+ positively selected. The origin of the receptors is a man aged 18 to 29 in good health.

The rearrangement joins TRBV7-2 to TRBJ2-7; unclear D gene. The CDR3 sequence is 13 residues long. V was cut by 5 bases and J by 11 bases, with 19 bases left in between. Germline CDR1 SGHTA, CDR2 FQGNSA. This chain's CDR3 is CASSPESLSVKYF. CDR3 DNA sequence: TGTGCCAGCAGCCCCGAATCCCTTTCGGTGAAGTACTTC.

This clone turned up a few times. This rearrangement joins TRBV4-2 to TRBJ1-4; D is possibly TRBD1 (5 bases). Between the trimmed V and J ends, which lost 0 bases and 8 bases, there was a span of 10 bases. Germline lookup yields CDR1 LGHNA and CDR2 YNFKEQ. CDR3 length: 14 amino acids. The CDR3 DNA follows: TGTGCCAGCAGCCAAGAACCAGAGGGGGAAAAACTGTTTTTT. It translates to CASSQEPEGEKLFF.

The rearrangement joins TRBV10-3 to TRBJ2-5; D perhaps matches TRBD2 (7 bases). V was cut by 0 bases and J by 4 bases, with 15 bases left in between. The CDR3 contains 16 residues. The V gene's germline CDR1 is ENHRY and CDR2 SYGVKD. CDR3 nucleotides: TGTGCCATCAGTGAGTCGAGGCAGGGAGGGGGAGAGACCCAGTACTTC. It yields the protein CAISESRQGGGETQYF.

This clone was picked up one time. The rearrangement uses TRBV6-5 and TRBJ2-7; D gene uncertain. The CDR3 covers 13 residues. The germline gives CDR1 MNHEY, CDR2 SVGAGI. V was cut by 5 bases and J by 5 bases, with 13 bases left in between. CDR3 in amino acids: CASSEAFKNEQYF. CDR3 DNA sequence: TGTGCCAGCAGTGAAGCCTTTAAAAACGAGCAGTACTTC.

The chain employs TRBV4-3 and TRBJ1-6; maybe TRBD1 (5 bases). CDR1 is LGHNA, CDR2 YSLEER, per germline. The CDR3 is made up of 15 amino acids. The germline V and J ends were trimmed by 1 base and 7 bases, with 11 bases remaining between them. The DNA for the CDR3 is TGCGCCAGCAGCCAAGCGCAGGGATACAATTCACCCCTCCACTTT. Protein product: CASSQAQGYNSPLHF.

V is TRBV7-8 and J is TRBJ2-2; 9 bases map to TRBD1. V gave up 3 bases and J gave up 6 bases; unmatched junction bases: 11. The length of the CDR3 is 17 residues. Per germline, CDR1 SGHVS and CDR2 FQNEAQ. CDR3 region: CASSLDRGHAGPGELFF. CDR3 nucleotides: TGTGCCAGCAGCTTGGACAGGGGACACGCAGGCCCCGGGGAGCTGTTTTTT. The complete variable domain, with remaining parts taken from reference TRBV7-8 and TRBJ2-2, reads GAGVSQSPRYKVAKRGQDVALRCDPISGHVSLFWYQQALGQGPEFLTYFQNEAQLDKSGLPSDRFFAERPEGSVSTLKIQRTQQEDSAVYLCASSLDRGHAGPGELFFGEGSRLTVL.

CDR3 in DNA: TGCGCCAGCAATACACCCGCCTGGGAAACGATTATAATCTATTCACCCCTCCACTTT. Its translation: CASNTPAWETIIIYSPLHF. V usage is TRBV23-1 and J usage is TRBJ1-6; D gene uncertain. TRBV23-1 is designated an ORF whose function remains uncertain. This CDR3 is built from 19 residues. The germline V and J ends were trimmed by 7 bases and 8 bases, with 30 bases remaining between them.

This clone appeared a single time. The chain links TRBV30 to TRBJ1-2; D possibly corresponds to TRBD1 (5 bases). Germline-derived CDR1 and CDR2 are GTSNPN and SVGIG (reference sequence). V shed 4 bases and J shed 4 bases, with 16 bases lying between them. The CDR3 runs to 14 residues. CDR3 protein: CAWTPRGVGYGYTF. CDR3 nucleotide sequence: TGTGCCTGGACTCCGAGGGGAGTAGGCTATGGCTACACCTTC.

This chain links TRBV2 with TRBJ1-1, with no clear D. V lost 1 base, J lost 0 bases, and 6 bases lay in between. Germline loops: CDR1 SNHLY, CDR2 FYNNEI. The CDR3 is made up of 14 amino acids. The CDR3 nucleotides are TGTGCCAGCAGTGAAGAGACAATGAACACTGAAGCTTTCTTT. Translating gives CASSEETMNTEAFF. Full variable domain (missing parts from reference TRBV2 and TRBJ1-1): EPEVTQTPSHQVTQMGQEVILRCVPISNHLYFYWYRQILGQKVEFLVSFYNNEISEKSEIFDDQFSVERPDGSNFTLKIRSTKLEDSAMYFCASSEETMNTEAFFGQGTRLTVV.

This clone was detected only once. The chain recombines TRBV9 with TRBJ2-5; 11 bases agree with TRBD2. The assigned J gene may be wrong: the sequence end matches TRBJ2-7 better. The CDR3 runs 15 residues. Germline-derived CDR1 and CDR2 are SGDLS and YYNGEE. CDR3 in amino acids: CASSVGTSGPYEQYF. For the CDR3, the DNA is TGTGCCAGCAGCGTAGGGACTAGCGGGCCCTACGAGCAGTACTTC.

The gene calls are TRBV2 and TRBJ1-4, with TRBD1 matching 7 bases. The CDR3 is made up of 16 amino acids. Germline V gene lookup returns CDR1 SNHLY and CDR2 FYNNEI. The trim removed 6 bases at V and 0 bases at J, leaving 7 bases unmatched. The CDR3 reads CASSATGAPTNEKLFF. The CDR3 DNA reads TGTGCCAGCAGCGCAACAGGGGCGCCAACTAATGAAAAACTGTTTTTT.

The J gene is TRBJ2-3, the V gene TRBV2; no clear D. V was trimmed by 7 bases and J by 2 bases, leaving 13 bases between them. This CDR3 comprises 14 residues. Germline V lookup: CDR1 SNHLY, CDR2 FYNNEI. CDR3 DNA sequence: TGTGCCAGCAAAGCACTCTCCTACACAGATACGCAGTATTTT. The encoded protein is CASKALSYTDTQYF.

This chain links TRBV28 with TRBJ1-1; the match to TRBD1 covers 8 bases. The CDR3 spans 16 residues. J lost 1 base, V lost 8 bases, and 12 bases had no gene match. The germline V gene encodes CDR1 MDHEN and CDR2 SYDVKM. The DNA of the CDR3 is TGTGCCAGCCCCCCGGGCAGGGGGCCCTCGAACACTGAAGCTTTCTTT. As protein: CASPPGRGPSNTEAFF.

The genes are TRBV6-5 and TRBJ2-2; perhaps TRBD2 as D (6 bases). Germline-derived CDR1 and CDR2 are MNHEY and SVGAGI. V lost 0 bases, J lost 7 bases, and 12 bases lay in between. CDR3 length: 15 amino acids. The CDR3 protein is CASSYSSAGNGELFF. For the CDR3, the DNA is TGTGCCAGCAGTTACTCCTCCGCGGGAAACGGGGAGCTGTTTTTT.

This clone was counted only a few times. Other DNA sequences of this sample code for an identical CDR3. The CDR3 DNA reads TGTGCCAGCAGTTTAAGGGGGAACACTGAAGCTTTCTTT. It yields the protein CASSLRGNTEAFF. The V call is TRBV28, the J call TRBJ1-1; D might be TRBD1 (5 bases). Germline V gene sequence: CDR1 MDHEN, CDR2 SYDVKM. Trimming removed 2 bases at V and 1 base at J, with 5 bases between. The CDR3 is made up of 13 amino acids.

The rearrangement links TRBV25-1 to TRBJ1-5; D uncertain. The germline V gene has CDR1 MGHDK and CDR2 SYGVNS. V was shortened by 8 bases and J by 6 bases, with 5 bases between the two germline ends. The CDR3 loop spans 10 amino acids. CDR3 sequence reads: CASRVQPQHF. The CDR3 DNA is TGTGCCAGCCGAGTTCAGCCCCAGCATTTT.

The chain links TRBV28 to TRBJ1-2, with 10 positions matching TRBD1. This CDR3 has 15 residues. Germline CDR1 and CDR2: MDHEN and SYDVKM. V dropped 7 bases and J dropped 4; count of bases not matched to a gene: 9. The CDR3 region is CASTQSGTGVYGYTF. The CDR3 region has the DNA TGTGCCAGCACCCAATCCGGGACAGGGGTCTATGGCTACACCTTC.

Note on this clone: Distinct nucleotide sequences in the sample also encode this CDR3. The CDR3, as DNA: TGTGCCAGCAGTTCCCCGAACACCGGGGAGCTGTTTTTT. This gives the protein CASSSPNTGELFF. The chain combines TRBV28 with TRBJ2-2; D unclear. CDR3 size: 13 residues. Between the trimmed V and J ends, which lost 4 bases and 0 bases, there was a span of 3 bases. CDR1 and CDR2 from the germline V gene are MDHEN and SYDVKM.

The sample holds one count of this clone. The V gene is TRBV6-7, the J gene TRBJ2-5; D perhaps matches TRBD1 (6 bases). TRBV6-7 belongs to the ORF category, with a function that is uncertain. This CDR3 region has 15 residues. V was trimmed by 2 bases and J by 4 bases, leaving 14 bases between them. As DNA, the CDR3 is TGTGCCAGCAGTTACGCCCACCAGGGGAGAGAGACCCAGTACTTC. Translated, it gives CASSYAHQGRETQYF.

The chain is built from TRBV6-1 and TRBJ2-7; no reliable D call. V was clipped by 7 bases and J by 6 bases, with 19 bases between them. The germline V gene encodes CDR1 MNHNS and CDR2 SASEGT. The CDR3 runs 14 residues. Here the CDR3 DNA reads TGTGCCAGCAAGGCAGGCCGATCCCCCGGCGAGCAGTACTTC. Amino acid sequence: CASKAGRSPGEQYF.

The CDR3 sequence is CASSLASGGAPGTQYF. CDR3 DNA sequence: TGTGCCAGCAGCTTAGCCAGCGGGGGGGCCCCGGGGACCCAGTACTTC. The rearrangement joins TRBV7-8 to TRBJ2-5, with TRBD2 identical over 10 bases. Germline trimming cut 0 bases from V and 7 bases from J; bases unmatched to any gene: 8. The CDR3 covers 16 residues. Germline V gene lookup returns CDR1 SGHVS and CDR2 FQNEAQ.

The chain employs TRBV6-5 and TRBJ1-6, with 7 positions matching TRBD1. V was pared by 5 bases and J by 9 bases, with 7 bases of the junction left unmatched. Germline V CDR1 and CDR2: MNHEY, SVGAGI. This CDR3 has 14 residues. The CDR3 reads CASSRDRAFSPLHF. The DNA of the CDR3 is TGTGCCAGCAGTCGAGACAGGGCCTTTTCACCCCTCCACTTT.

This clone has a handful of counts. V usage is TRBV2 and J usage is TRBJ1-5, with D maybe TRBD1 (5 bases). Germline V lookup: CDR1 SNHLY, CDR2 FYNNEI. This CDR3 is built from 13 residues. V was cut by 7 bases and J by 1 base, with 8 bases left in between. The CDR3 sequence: CASKRDSNQPQHF. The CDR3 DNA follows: TGTGCCAGCAAGCGGGACAGCAATCAGCCCCAGCATTTT.

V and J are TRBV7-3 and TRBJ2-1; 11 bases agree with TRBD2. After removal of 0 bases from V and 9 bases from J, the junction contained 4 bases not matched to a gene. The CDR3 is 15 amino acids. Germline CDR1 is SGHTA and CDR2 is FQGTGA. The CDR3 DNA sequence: TGTGCCAGCAGCTTAACTAGCGGGGGGGCTGCTGAGCAGTTCTTC. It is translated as CASSLTSGGAAEQFF.

The CDR3 spells CASSQPGTGDHEQYF. The CDR3 bases are TGCGCCAGCAGCCAACCCGGGACAGGGGACCACGAGCAGTACTTC. V is TRBV5-1 and J is TRBJ2-5; the match to TRBD1 covers 10 bases. The tail of the sequence fits TRBJ2-7 better, so the J call may be wrong. The germline V gene encodes CDR1 SGHRS and CDR2 YFSETQ. The CDR3 totals 15 residues.

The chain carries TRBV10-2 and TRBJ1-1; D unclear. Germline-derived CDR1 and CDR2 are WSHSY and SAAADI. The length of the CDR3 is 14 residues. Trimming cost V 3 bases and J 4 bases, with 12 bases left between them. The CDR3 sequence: CASSERGTGTEAFF. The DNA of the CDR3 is TGCGCCAGCAGTGAACGGGGAACGGGCACTGAAGCTTTCTTT.

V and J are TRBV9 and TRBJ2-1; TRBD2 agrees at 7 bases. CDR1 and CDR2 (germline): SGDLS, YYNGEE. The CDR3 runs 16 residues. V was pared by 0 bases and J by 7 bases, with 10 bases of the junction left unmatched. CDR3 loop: CASSVGSGTEWNEQFF. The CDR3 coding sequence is TGTGCCAGCAGCGTAGGAAGCGGGACTGAATGGAATGAGCAGTTCTTC.

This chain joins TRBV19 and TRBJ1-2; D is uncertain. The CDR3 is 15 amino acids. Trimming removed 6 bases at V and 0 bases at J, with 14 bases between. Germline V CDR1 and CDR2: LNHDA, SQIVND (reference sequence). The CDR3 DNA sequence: TGTGCCAGTAGCCGCCGGACGGACCCTAACTATGGCTACACCTTC. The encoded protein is CASSRRTDPNYGYTF.

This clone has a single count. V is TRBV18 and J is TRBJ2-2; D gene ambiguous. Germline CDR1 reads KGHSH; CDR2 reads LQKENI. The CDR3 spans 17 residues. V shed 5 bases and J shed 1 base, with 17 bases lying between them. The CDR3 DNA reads TGTGCCAGCTCATCAATCTATCTGATAGGGAACACCGGGGAGCTGTTTTTT. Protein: CASSSIYLIGNTGELFF. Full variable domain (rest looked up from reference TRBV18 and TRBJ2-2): NAGVMQNPRHLVRRRGQEARLRCSPMKGHSHVYWYRQLPEEGLKFMVYLQKENIIDESGMPKERFSAEFPKEGPSILRIQQVVRGDSAAYFCASSSIYLIGNTGELFFGEGSRLTVL.

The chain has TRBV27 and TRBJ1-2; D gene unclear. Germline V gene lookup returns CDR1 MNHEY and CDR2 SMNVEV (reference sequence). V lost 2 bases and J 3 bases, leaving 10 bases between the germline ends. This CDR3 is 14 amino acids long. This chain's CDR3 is CASSLRAQDYGYTF. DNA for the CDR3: TGTGCCAGCAGTTTAAGGGCCCAGGACTATGGCTACACCTTC.